The 19 T cell receptor beta chains reported below all come from one sample, sequenced in a study of T-cell reconstitution after alpha-beta-depleted transplantation in children. Unique molecular identifiers were built into the TCRbeta library. Each CDR3 protein gets one entry after TCRdb re-called the PCR reads with MiXCR. The sample shows under 250,000 distinct CDR3 sequences, more than 15% of them seen only once. The sample here was PBMCs, mostly from graft donor cells, taken 360 days after TCRalphabeta/CD19-depleted stem cell transplant. Receptors were obtained from a male patient between 2 and 10 years old who had a stem cell transplant for acute lymphoblastic leukemia, so the T cells may come from the graft donor.

This clonotype was recorded at least ten times. The chain is built from TRBV6-5 and TRBJ2-2, with D possibly TRBD2 on 6 matching bases. Germline CDR1 is MNHEY and CDR2 is SVGAGI. Trimming removed 6 bases at V and 3 bases at J, with 11 bases between. CDR3 size: 14 residues. The CDR3 nucleotides are TGTGCCAGCAGATGGGACTCCGACACCGGGGAGCTGTTTTTT. Translation: CASRWDSDTGELFF.

In its sample, this clonotype was seen many times. This rearrangement joins TRBV29-1 to TRBJ1-5; D ambiguous. The V end lost 4 bases, the J end lost 1 base, and 11 bases lay between the germline ends. This CDR3 is built from 14 residues. Germline CDR1 and CDR2: SQVTM and ANQGSEA. The CDR3 DNA sequence: TGCAGCGTTGCGGAAGGTTCAAGCAATCAGCCCCAGCATTTT. This sequence encodes CSVAEGSSNQPQHF.

The rearrangement links TRBV20-1 to TRBJ2-7; D unresolved. CDR1 DFQATT and CDR2 SNEGSKA come from the germline V gene (reference sequence). The CDR3 contains 16 residues. V gave up 0 bases and J gave up 1 base, with 16 bases separating them. CDR3 coding DNA: TGCAGTGCTAGAGATGTCCCTTTTGGGTTTTCCTACGAGCAGTACTTC. Amino acids: CSARDVPFGFSYEQYF.

This clonotype was seen many times. This chain connects TRBV6-2 or TRBV6-3 to TRBJ2-7; 7 positions agree with TRBD1. Germline V CDR1 and CDR2: MNHEY, SVGEGT. The CDR3 runs 11 residues. Unmatched junction bases numbered 2, after V lost 5 bases and J lost 7 bases. The CDR3 DNA is TGTGCCAGCAGTCAGGGGGATGAGCAGTACTTC. Translating gives CASSQGDEQYF.

J is TRBJ2-6 and V is TRBV7-9; no firm D call. Deletions cut 0 bases from V and 0 bases from J, with 9 bases between. Germline V gene data show CDR1 as SEHNR and CDR2 as FQNEAQ (reference sequence). The CDR3 totals 17 residues. The CDR3 DNA follows: TGTGCCAGCAGCTTAGCTTCAAGGTTCTCTGGGGCCAACGTCCTGACTTTC. Protein sequence: CASSLASRFSGANVLTF.

This clonotype was counted only a few times. V and J are TRBV15 and TRBJ2-7, with D possibly being TRBD1 or TRBD2 (5 bases each). CDR3 length: 14 residues. CDR1 and CDR2 (germline): LNHNV, YYDKDF (reference sequence). The V end lost 5 bases, the J end lost 3 bases, and 14 bases lay between the germline ends. This CDR3 reads CATSVAGTSYEQYF. The CDR3 DNA follows: TGTGCCACCAGCGTAGCCGGGACCAGCTACGAGCAGTACTTC.

This clonotype was observed many times. The chain links TRBV21-1 to TRBJ2-1. TRBV21-1 is assigned pseudogene status. The CDR3 consists of 18 residues. The CDR3 sequence: CASSKSERGRGSYNEQFF. As DNA, the CDR3 is TGTGCCAGCAGCAAGAGCGAGCGTGGGCGGGGCTCCTACAATGAGCAGTTCTTC.

This chain connects TRBV12-5 to TRBJ2-2, with 7 bases identical to TRBD1. This CDR3 region has 15 residues. The germline V gene has CDR1 LGHNT and CDR2 FRNRAP. V was pared by 6 bases and J by 1 base, with 5 bases of the junction left unmatched. The DNA of the CDR3 is TGTGCTAGTGGCCTGGGACAGAAGAACACCGGGGAGCTGTTTTTT. This sequence encodes CASGLGQKNTGELFF.

Only a few counts were recorded for this clonotype. The chain has TRBV6-5 and TRBJ2-5; D possibly corresponds to TRBD2 (5 bases). Per the germline V gene, CDR1 is MNHEY and CDR2 is SVGAGI. The CDR3 consists of 14 residues. The ends were cut back, 3 bases at V and 3 bases at J, with 11 bases in the middle. Here the CDR3 DNA reads TGTGCCAGCAGTTATTTTCTAGCCAAAGAGACCCAGTACTTC. This sequence encodes CASSYFLAKETQYF.

The rearrangement links TRBV20-1 to TRBJ2-5, with 8 bases aligning to TRBD1. With V trimmed by 6 bases and J by 1 base, 4 bases remained unmatched. Looked up from germline, CDR1 is DFQATT and CDR2 is SNEGSKA (reference sequence). The CDR3 is 13 residues long. In DNA form, the CDR3 reads TGCAGTGCCTTCGGACAGGGCCAAGAGACCCAGTACTTC. Protein sequence: CSAFGQGQETQYF.

The chain is built from TRBV5-5 and TRBJ1-5, with TRBD1 as a possible D gene (5 bases). Trimming took off 2 bases at V and 5 bases at J, with 11 bases between the two ends. This CDR3 is 14 amino acids long. Looked up from germline, CDR1 is SGHKS and CDR2 is YYEKEE (reference sequence). Here the CDR3 reads CASSFERTHQPQHF. CDR3 in DNA: TGTGCCAGCAGCTTTGAACGGACACATCAGCCCCAGCATTTT.

The genes are TRBV10-2 and TRBJ2-5; D is undetermined. CDR1 and CDR2 (germline): WSHSY, SAAADI. Trimming stripped 0 bases from V and 2 bases from J, with 10 bases between. CDR3 length: 15 amino acids. The CDR3 DNA is TGCGCCAGCAGTGAGTCGCCAACTGGGCAAGAGACCCAGTACTTC. Translated: CASSESPTGQETQYF.

The chain has TRBV7-9 and TRBJ2-1; D uncertain. Looked up from germline, CDR1 is SEHNR and CDR2 is FQNEAQ (reference sequence). V lost 5 bases, J lost 9 bases, and 11 bases lay in between. This CDR3 spans 12 amino acids. CDR3 DNA: TGTGCCAGCAGCCTCCCCAGTGGTGAGCAGTTCTTC. Amino acid sequence: CASSLPSGEQFF.

This chain links TRBV7-2 with TRBJ2-5; a weak D match, TRBD2 (6 bases). The V gene lost 1 base and the J gene lost 1 base, with 16 bases spanning the gap. The germline CDR1 and CDR2 sequences are SGHTA and FQGNSA. CDR3 length: 17 amino acids. The CDR3 region has the DNA TGTGCCAGCAGCTTAGTTTTCGGGAGTGGCAGCCAAGAGACCCAGTACTTC. Translating gives CASSLVFGSGSQETQYF.

This clonotype was counted ten times or more. The chain has TRBV10-3 and TRBJ2-7, with D perhaps matching TRBD2 (5 bases). The V end was cut by 2 bases, the J end by 7 bases, with 9 bases between. The V gene's germline CDR1 is ENHRY and CDR2 SYGVKD. This CDR3 spans 12 amino acids. In DNA form, the CDR3 reads TGTGCCATCAGTGAGCCTCCGGGAGAGCAGTACTTC. Its translation: CAISEPPGEQYF.

This clonotype has a handful of counts. The chain couples TRBV12-3 or TRBV12-4 to TRBJ2-7; 10 bases are a match to TRBD2. Trimming took 2 bases from V and 2 from J; bases not matched to a gene: 9. The CDR3 spans 17 residues. The DNA for the CDR3 is TGTGCCAGCAGTTTACGGCCTAGCGGGGGCCTAGCCTACGAGCAGTACTTC. It translates to CASSLRPSGGLAYEQYF.

The rearrangement joins TRBV28 to TRBJ2-7; the D is unclear. The ends were cut back, 10 bases at V and 2 bases at J, with 9 bases in the middle. The CDR3 spans 11 residues. Germline lookup yields CDR1 MDHEN and CDR2 SYDVKM. CDR3 DNA sequence: TGTGCCACCCATATCGCCTACGAGCAGTACTTC. Translating gives CATHIAYEQYF.

This clonotype was counted only a few times. The chain recombines TRBV29-1 with TRBJ2-5; D is ambiguous. The CDR3 is made up of 13 amino acids. The V gene lost 2 bases and the J gene lost 3 bases, with 10 bases spanning the gap. Germline V CDR1 and CDR2: SQVTM, ANQGSEA. CDR3 amino acids: CSVERSYKETQYF. The DNA for the CDR3 is TGCAGCGTTGAAAGGTCTTACAAAGAGACCCAGTACTTC.

This clonotype has ten or more counts. The V and J genes are TRBV10-3 and TRBJ2-5, with D uncertain. CDR3 length: 10 amino acids. V lost 3 bases and J 4 bases, leaving 0 bases between the germline ends. Germline V lookup: CDR1 ENHRY, CDR2 SYGVKD. CDR3 coding DNA: TGTGCCATCAGTGAAGAGACCCAGTACTTC. As protein: CAISEETQYF.